This is a list of T cell receptor beta chains from one sample in a study of cytomegalovirus exposure and HLA in healthy donors. Profiled with immunoSEQ multiplex PCR; TCRdb holds only in-frame clones, not every one. The sample includes 80,000 to 130,000 clones, roughly 80% of them seen just once. Sequencing was done on a sample of PBMCs. All receptors come from a male donor in good health and CMV-seropositive. Both conserved end residues are trimmed from each CDR3. Fields, in order: J gene, V gene, CDR3 protein.

J gene: TRBJ1-4; V gene: TRBV28; CDR3 protein: ASTPLEDEKLF
J gene: TRBJ1-5; V gene: TRBV2; CDR3 protein: ASSVFGQANQPQH
J gene: TRBJ1-3; V gene: TRBV11-2; CDR3 protein: ASRGAGGYGNTIY
J gene: TRBJ1-6; V gene: TRBV5-1; CDR3 protein: ASSLAGQGYSPLH
J gene: TRBJ1-1; V gene: TRBV9; CDR3 protein: ASSARGLTEAF
J gene: TRBJ2-3; V gene: TRBV30; CDR3 protein: AWSGAEAGGYTDTQY
J gene: TRBJ1-2; V gene: TRBV2; CDR3 protein: AGAVNRGPNYGYT
J gene: TRBJ1-3; V gene: TRBV7-8; CDR3 protein: ASSLGTEGNTIY
J gene: TRBJ2-3; V gene: TRBV12-1; CDR3 protein: ASSTGTSCTDTQY
J gene: TRBJ2-3; V gene: TRBV6-1; CDR3 protein: ASNRDRGPYTQY
J gene: TRBJ2-5; V gene: TRBV4-3; CDR3 protein: ASSQDRAWTQY
J gene: TRBJ2-2; V gene: TRBV6-1; CDR3 protein: ASAGLATGELF
J gene: TRBJ2-7; V gene: TRBV11-2; CDR3 protein: ASSLDLGESSYEQY
J gene: TRBJ2-2; V gene: TRBV29-1; CDR3 protein: SVENYGELF
J gene: TRBJ1-2; V gene: TRBV7-2; CDR3 protein: ASRPTGANYGYT
J gene: TRBJ1-2; V gene: TRBV9; CDR3 protein: ASSPRQGRDYGYT
J gene: TRBJ1-1; V gene: TRBV6-6; CDR3 protein: ASSSGTGNTEAF
J gene: TRBJ2-3; V gene: TRBV2; CDR3 protein: ASRTDSSTDTQY
J gene: TRBJ2-1; V gene: TRBV29-1; CDR3 protein: SVVTSGGRSSYNEQF
J gene: TRBJ2-7; V gene: TRBV7-2; CDR3 protein: ASSSLAGTYEQY
J gene: TRBJ2-2; V gene: TRBV2; CDR3 protein: ASSPEGTVNTGELF
J gene: TRBJ2-7; V gene: TRBV7-2; CDR3 protein: ASSQYRSSYEQY
J gene: TRBJ1-3; V gene: TRBV5-6; CDR3 protein: ASSRDSLNTIY
J gene: TRBJ2-3; V gene: TRBV13; CDR3 protein: AYTYGIPSPTSQY
J gene: TRBJ2-5; V gene: TRBV7-2; CDR3 protein: ASSSRGGAQETQY
J gene: TRBJ2-1; V gene: TRBV9; CDR3 protein: ASSWASNEQF
J gene: TRBJ2-7; V gene: TRBV13; CDR3 protein: ASSLFGQGSYEQY
J gene: TRBJ2-1; V gene: TRBV6-4; CDR3 protein: ASSENSDGGSGEQF
J gene: TRBJ2-7; V gene: TRBV7-9; CDR3 protein: ASSLRTGPGEQY
J gene: TRBJ2-2; V gene: TRBV5-4; CDR3 protein: ASSLDRVGELF
J gene: TRBJ2-1; V gene: TRBV5-1; CDR3 protein: ASSQQGSGGASNEQF
J gene: TRBJ2-1; V gene: TRBV21-1; CDR3 protein: ASSYRDYRTDEQF
J gene: TRBJ1-5; V gene: TRBV6-5; CDR3 protein: ASSSGGGSNQPQH
J gene: TRBJ2-3; V gene: TRBV2; CDR3 protein: ASSGTARTQY
J gene: TRBJ1-3; V gene: TRBV11-2; CDR3 protein: ASSIRGSGNTIY
J gene: TRBJ1-6; V gene: TRBV5-1; CDR3 protein: ASSLGEVSYNSPLH
J gene: TRBJ2-2; V gene: TRBV6-1; CDR3 protein: ASSGTGSGELF
J gene: TRBJ1-1; V gene: TRBV9; CDR3 protein: ASSVEQGETEAF
J gene: TRBJ1-6; V gene: TRBV9; CDR3 protein: ASSVGANSYNSPLH
J gene: TRBJ1-4; V gene: TRBV10-3; CDR3 protein: AIARGGEANEKLF
J gene: TRBJ1-6; V gene: TRBV4-3; CDR3 protein: ASSQDVSGGGYNSPLH
J gene: TRBJ1-2; V gene: TRBV6-5; CDR3 protein: ASRGDRAYGYT
J gene: TRBJ1-2; V gene: TRBV30; CDR3 protein: AWSVGPRGGYT
J gene: TRBJ2-5; V gene: TRBV4-1; CDR3 protein: ASSNRWYQETQY
J gene: TRBJ2-1; V gene: TRBV7-9; CDR3 protein: ASSFLQGNPYNEQF
J gene: TRBJ2-3; V gene: TRBV6-5; CDR3 protein: ASSPGGLATDTQY
J gene: TRBJ1-5; V gene: TRBV27; CDR3 protein: ASSLAGNQPQH
J gene: TRBJ1-5; V gene: TRBV6-5; CDR3 protein: ASSLDNNQPQH
J gene: TRBJ2-7; V gene: TRBV7-2; CDR3 protein: ASSSVAAGGQY
J gene: TRBJ2-7; V gene: TRBV27; CDR3 protein: ASSPNSRYEQY
J gene: TRBJ2-3; V gene: TRBV2; CDR3 protein: ASRVADTQY
J gene: TRBJ2-6; V gene: TRBV4-3; CDR3 protein: ASSQELAGAGANVLT
J gene: TRBJ2-3; V gene: TRBV7-9; CDR3 protein: ASSPAGNTQY
J gene: TRBJ2-7; V gene: TRBV5-6; CDR3 protein: ASSLGPGGSEQY
J gene: TRBJ2-7; V gene: TRBV9; CDR3 protein: ASSVAWDRGIEQY
J gene: TRBJ1-1; V gene: TRBV11-2; CDR3 protein: ASSSLGQTIMNTEAF
J gene: TRBJ2-7; V gene: TRBV11-2; CDR3 protein: ASSLDRTAIYEQY